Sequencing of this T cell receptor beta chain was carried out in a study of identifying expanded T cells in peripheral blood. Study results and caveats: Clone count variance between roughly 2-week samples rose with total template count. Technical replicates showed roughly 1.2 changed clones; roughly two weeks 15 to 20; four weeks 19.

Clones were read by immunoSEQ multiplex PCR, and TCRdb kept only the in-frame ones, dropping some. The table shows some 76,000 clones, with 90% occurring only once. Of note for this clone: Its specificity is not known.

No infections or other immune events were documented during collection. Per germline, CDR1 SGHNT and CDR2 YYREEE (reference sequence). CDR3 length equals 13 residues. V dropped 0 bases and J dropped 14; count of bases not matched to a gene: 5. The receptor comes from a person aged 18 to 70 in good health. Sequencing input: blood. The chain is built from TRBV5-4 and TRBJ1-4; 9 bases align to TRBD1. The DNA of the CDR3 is TGTGCCAGCAGCTTGGGGACAGGGGATCGGCTGTTTTTT. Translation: CASSLGTGDRLFF.